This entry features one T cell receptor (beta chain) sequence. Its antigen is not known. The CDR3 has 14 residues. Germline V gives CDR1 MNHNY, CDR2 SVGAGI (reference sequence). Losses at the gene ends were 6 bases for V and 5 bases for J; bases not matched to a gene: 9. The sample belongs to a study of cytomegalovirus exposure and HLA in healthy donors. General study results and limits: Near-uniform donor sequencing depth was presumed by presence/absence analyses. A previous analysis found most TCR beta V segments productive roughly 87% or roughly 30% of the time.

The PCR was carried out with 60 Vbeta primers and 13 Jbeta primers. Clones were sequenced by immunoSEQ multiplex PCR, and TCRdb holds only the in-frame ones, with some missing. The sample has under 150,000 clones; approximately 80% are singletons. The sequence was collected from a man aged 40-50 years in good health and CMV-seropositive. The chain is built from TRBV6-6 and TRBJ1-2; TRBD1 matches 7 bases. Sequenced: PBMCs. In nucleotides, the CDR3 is TGTGCCAGCAGAAAAGACAGGGAAGAGTATGGCTACACCTTC. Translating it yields CASRKDREEYGYTF.